The T cell receptor beta chain under discussion was sequenced for a study of shared clonotypes between healthy human individuals. This clone was observed once. Samples underwent the assay at deep level. The sorted-subset replicate PCRs were given around 0.2 ug DNA, which is approximately 30,000 T cell genomes. Generated by immunoSEQ multiplex PCR, the TCRdb table keeps only in-frame clones and is missing some. This table holds about 2.3 million clones, 85% to 95% found once. The CDR3 runs to 16 residues. The V gene lost 0 bases and the J gene lost 2 bases, with 11 bases spanning the gap. Germline V gives CDR1 SEHNR, CDR2 FQNEAQ (reference sequence).

This TCR derives from a young man in good health. Some clones in this sample may be carry-over from other donors' samples. The sample comprised naive CD4+ T cells from PBMCs. Subset specified: CD45RA+ positively selected. This chain uses TRBV7-9 with TRBJ1-3, with TRBD1 as a possible D gene (6 bases). CDR3 protein: CASSLAGGAPGNTIYF. CDR3 nucleotide sequence: TGTGCCAGCAGCTTAGCTGGGGGGGCCCCTGGAAACACCATATATTTT. Supplemented by reference TRBV7-9 and TRBJ1-3, the full variable domain reads DTGVSQNPRHKITKRGQNVTFRCDPISEHNRLYWYRQTLGQGPEFLTYFQNEAQLEKSRLLSDRFSAERPKGSFSTLEIQRTEQGDSAMYLCASSLAGGAPGNTIYFGEGSWLTVV.